These 12 T cell receptor beta chains share one sample of origin, sequenced in a study of blood T cell repertoires in COVID-19. Generated by immunoSEQ multiplex PCR, the TCRdb table keeps only in-frame clones and is missing some. The table lists about 170,000 clones, 87% of them singletons. Sequenced sample: peripheral blood. These receptors were taken from a woman aged 45 to 65 with acute or convalescent COVID-19.

V is TRBV19 and J is TRBJ2-5; D unresolved. V was cut by 5 bases and J by 1 base, with 8 bases left in between. The germline V gene has CDR1 LNHDA and CDR2 SQIVND (reference sequence). CDR3 length: 13 amino acids. CDR3 residues: CASSPISQETQYF. For the CDR3, the DNA is TGTGCCAGTAGTCCCATCAGCCAAGAGACCCAGTACTTC.

This chain connects TRBV14 to TRBJ1-4, with 9 bases aligning to TRBD1. The CDR3 spans 14 residues. V gave up 5 bases and J gave up 7 bases; unmatched junction bases: 5. Germline loops: CDR1 SGHDN, CDR2 FVKESK. The CDR3 DNA is TGTGCCAGCAGCAATCCGGGACAGGGTGAAAAACTGTTTTTT. It specifies CASSNPGQGEKLFF.

V and J are TRBV3-1 (or the pseudogene TRBV3-2) and TRBJ2-5; 7 positions match TRBD2. V dropped 1 base and J dropped 4; count of bases not matched to a gene: 3. Germline V gene lookup returns CDR1 LGHDT and CDR2 YNNKEL (reference sequence). This CDR3 has 14 amino acids. Here the CDR3 DNA reads TGTGCCAGCAGCCAAGGGGGGAGGGGAGAGACCCAGTACTTC. Encoded protein: CASSQGGRGETQYF.

The V call is TRBV10-3, the J call TRBJ2-2, with 8 nucleotides matching TRBD1. This CDR3 is built from 14 residues. The V gene end was trimmed by 7 bases and the J gene end by 3 bases; junction bases not matched to a gene: 4. From germline, CDR1 is ENHRY and CDR2 SYGVKD. The CDR3: CAINQGAHTGELFF. The CDR3, as DNA: TGTGCCATCAACCAGGGGGCCCACACCGGGGAGCTGTTTTTT.

V gene TRBV24-1 combines with J gene TRBJ1-2, with 12 bases matching TRBD1. Germline CDR1 KGHDR, CDR2 SFDVKD. The CDR3 totals 15 residues. V dropped 5 bases and J dropped 8; count of bases not matched to a gene: 8. The CDR3 DNA reads as TGTGCCACCAGTGCCCGGGACAGGGGGCAGGGAGGCTACACCTTC. It translates to CATSARDRGQGGYTF.

The chain carries TRBV10-3 and TRBJ1-1; maybe TRBD1 (6 bases). This CDR3 spans 15 amino acids. Germline V gene data show CDR1 as ENHRY and CDR2 as SYGVKD. V was clipped by 6 bases and J by 0 bases, with 14 bases between them. The CDR3: CAIRQGEGMNTEAFF. The CDR3 DNA reads TGTGCCATCAGACAGGGAGAAGGGATGAACACTGAAGCTTTCTTT.

This chain joins TRBV7-9 and TRBJ2-2; D ambiguous. Germline lookup yields CDR1 SEHNR and CDR2 FQNEAQ (reference sequence). V lost 2 bases, J lost 4 bases, and 14 bases lay in between. The CDR3 loop spans 16 amino acids. For the CDR3, the DNA is TGTGCCAGCAGCTTAATCGGCGGAAGTTTCACCGGGGAGCTGTTTTTT. Protein sequence: CASSLIGGSFTGELFF.

This clone was counted a few times. The V gene is TRBV11-3, the J gene TRBJ1-6; D unresolved. This CDR3 is built from 18 residues. Germline V CDR1 and CDR2: SGHNT, YENEEA. V was shortened by 3 bases and J by 0 bases, with 15 bases between the two germline ends. The CDR3, as DNA: TGTGCCAGCAGCTTGTCTTATCGTGGGAGCTCCTATAATTCACCCCTCCACTTT. It is translated as CASSLSYRGSSYNSPLHF.

The rearrangement joins TRBV27 to TRBJ2-7, with 7 bases fitting TRBD1. The ends lost 5 bases at V and 1 base at J; junction bases unmatched: 11. Germline values: CDR1 MNHEY, CDR2 SMNVEV (reference sequence). CDR3 length: 16 amino acids. The CDR3 nucleotides are TGTGCCAGCAGTATAAACCGACAGGGCTTGTCCTACGAGCAGTACTTC. Translation: CASSINRQGLSYEQYF.

The chain combines TRBV18 with TRBJ2-1, with a tentative D call TRBD2 (5 bases). The V gene's germline CDR1 is KGHSH and CDR2 LQKENI. The CDR3 has 13 residues. Trimming removed 6 bases at V and 8 bases at J, with 14 bases between. CDR3: CASSPQRTDEQFF. CDR3 bases: TGTGCCAGCTCCCCCCAGCGGACGGATGAGCAGTTCTTC.

This chain links TRBV4-3 with TRBJ2-7, with a tentative D call TRBD1 (5 bases). With 2 bases removed from V and 0 bases from J, the gap between germline ends came to 11 bases. The germline CDR1 and CDR2 sequences are LGHNA and YSLEER. The CDR3 sequence is 15 residues long. CDR3 in DNA: TGCGCCAGCAGCCAAACGACAGACAGCTCCTACGAGCAGTACTTC. It encodes CASSQTTDSSYEQYF.

The V call is TRBV9, the J call TRBJ1-2, with a possible D match to TRBD1 (5 bases). This CDR3 is 15 amino acids long. The ends were cut back, 2 bases at V and 0 bases at J, with 11 bases in the middle. Germline V gene data show CDR1 as SGDLS and CDR2 as YYNGEE. The CDR3: CASSVPDRPNYGYTF. CDR3 nucleotide sequence: TGTGCCAGCAGCGTCCCTGACAGACCTAACTATGGCTACACCTTC.